Presented here are 17 T cell receptor beta chains from one specimen sequenced in a study of T-cell reconstitution after alpha-beta-depleted transplantation in children. Unique molecular identifiers were used in preparing the TCRbeta library. TCRdb fed the PCR reads into MiXCR, producing one record per CDR3 protein. The data hold some 600,000 distinct CDR3 sequences, with 13% observed a single time. The sequencing here drew on PBMCs, mostly from graft donor cells, taken 360 days after TCRalphabeta/CD19-depleted stem cell transplant. The receptors stem from a male patient younger than 18 who had a stem cell transplant for acute myeloid leukemia, so the T cells may come from the graft donor.

This clonotype was observed many times. The gene calls are TRBV6-4 and TRBJ2-7; 10 bases are a match to TRBD2. Trimming cost V 6 bases and J 0 bases; bases outside gene matches: 11. CDR3 length: 17 amino acids. CDR1 is MRHNA, CDR2 SNTAGT, per germline. CDR3 sequence (DNA): TGTGCCAGCAGCCCCTGTCCGGCTAGCGGGAGCTCCTACGAGCAGTACTTC. Its protein is CASSPCPASGSSYEQYF.

V gene TRBV4-3 combines with J gene TRBJ2-1; TRBD2 matches 7 bases. The CDR3 runs 17 residues. In germline, CDR1 is LGHNA, CDR2 YSLEER. Trimming at V came to 1 base and at J to 4 bases, leaving 10 bases not matched to a gene. The CDR3: CASSQGLTGGLYNEQFF. The CDR3, as DNA: TGCGCCAGCAGCCAAGGTCTTACGGGAGGACTTTACAATGAGCAGTTCTTC.

The chain combines TRBV12-3 or TRBV12-4 with TRBJ1-5, with D possibly being TRBD1 (5 bases). CDR3 length: 16 amino acids. V was clipped by 6 bases and J by 6 bases, with 21 bases between them. CDR3 sequence: CASSPDRPGLGQPQHF. The CDR3 region has the DNA TGTGCCAGCAGCCCCGATCGCCCAGGGCTAGGTCAGCCCCAGCATTTT.

This clonotype was observed a handful of times. The CDR3 reads CATSEPPLTFF. The DNA for the CDR3 is TGTGCCACCAGTGAACCCCCCCTTACGTTCTTC. The chain couples TRBV24-1 to TRBJ2-1; D is undetermined. The V gene lost 4 bases and the J gene lost 15 bases, with 12 bases spanning the gap. Looked up from germline, CDR1 is KGHDR and CDR2 is SFDVKD. CDR3 length: 11 amino acids.

This clonotype was counted between two and nine times. The genes are TRBV15 and TRBJ1-2; weak D call: TRBD1 (5 bases). Trimming took off 0 bases at V and 3 bases at J, with 11 bases between the two ends. The CDR3 totals 15 residues. Germline loops: CDR1 LNHNV, CDR2 YYDKDF (reference sequence). The chain's CDR3 is CATSRDVRGHYGYTF. DNA for the CDR3: TGTGCCACCAGCAGAGATGTGAGGGGCCACTATGGCTACACCTTC.

Of note for this clonotype: The germline gene is not matched at one end of the junction; a read error may be the cause. J is TRBJ2-7 and V is TRBV30, with TRBD1 as a possible D gene (5 bases). The CDR3 covers 16 residues. Germline CDR1 and CDR2: GTSNPN and SVGIG (reference sequence). CDR3 loop: CVWSLPTVSRSYEQYF. CDR3 in DNA: TGTGTCTGGAGTCTCCCGACAGTCTCCCGGTCCTACGAGCAGTACTTC.

This clonotype was detected only a few times. The rearrangement uses TRBV5-6 and TRBJ2-3; D gene ambiguous. The V gene lost 1 base and the J gene lost 6 bases, with 9 bases spanning the gap. The germline gives CDR1 SGHDT, CDR2 YYEEEE. The CDR3 sequence is 13 residues long. In DNA form, the CDR3 reads TGTGCCAGCAGCTTGTACGTTCCTGATACGCAGTATTTT. As protein: CASSLYVPDTQYF.

This rearrangement joins TRBV5-1 to TRBJ1-2; 8 bases align to TRBD1. The CDR3 runs to 17 residues. J lost 6 bases, V lost 1 base, and 14 bases had no gene match. Germline-derived CDR1 and CDR2 are SGHRS and YFSETQ. The CDR3 here is CASSLSVVNRGSDGYTF. The CDR3 DNA reads TGCGCCAGCAGCTTGTCAGTCGTGAACAGGGGGTCGGATGGCTACACCTTC.

This clonotype was seen only a few times. The chain recombines TRBV9 with TRBJ2-2; D is unresolved. The CDR3 loop spans 15 amino acids. Deletions cut 0 bases from V and 7 bases from J, with 13 bases between. CDR1 and CDR2 from the germline V gene are SGDLS and YYNGEE. DNA for the CDR3: TGTGCCAGCAGCGTAGTTGTGGGATCTGGCGGGGAGCTGTTTTTT. Translating it yields CASSVVVGSGGELFF.

V and J are TRBV11-2 and TRBJ2-3; the match to TRBD2 covers 13 bases. The CDR3 loop spans 16 amino acids. The V segment lost 5 bases and the J segment 9 bases; nucleotides outside the gene matches: 11. Germline V gives CDR1 SGHAT, CDR2 FQNNGV. The chain's CDR3 is CASSRVWTSGSSTQYF. The CDR3 nucleotides read TGTGCCAGCAGCCGCGTTTGGACTAGCGGGAGTTCGACGCAGTATTTT.

This clonotype occurred a few times. The J gene is TRBJ2-7, the V gene TRBV28; weak D call: TRBD1 (5 bases). The CDR3 totals 14 residues. Germline lookup yields CDR1 MDHEN and CDR2 SYDVKM. V shed 5 bases and J shed 2 bases, with 13 bases lying between them. The DNA of the CDR3 is TGTGCCAGCAGTCGGGCAGGGTGGACCTACGAGCAGTACTTC. Protein: CASSRAGWTYEQYF.

This clonotype was counted ten times or more. The chain carries TRBV6-5 and TRBJ1-6, with 7 nucleotides matching TRBD1. The CDR3 runs 16 residues. CDR1 is MNHEY, CDR2 SVGAGI, per germline. V trimming: 4 bases; J trimming: 8 bases; junction bases outside the gene matches: 11. In DNA form, the CDR3 reads TGTGCCAGCAGTTCCCTCGGGACAGCCAGGGATTCACCCCTCCACTTT. This encodes CASSSLGTARDSPLHF.

This clonotype showed up many times. The gene calls are TRBV18 and TRBJ2-7, with 8 bases identical to TRBD2. This CDR3 contains 15 residues. V shed 2 bases and J 0 bases; nucleotides not matched to a gene: 3. CDR1 and CDR2 (germline): KGHSH, LQKENI. Here the CDR3 DNA reads TGTGCCAGCTCACCAACAACTAGCGGCTCCTACGAGCAGTACTTC. This sequence encodes CASSPTTSGSYEQYF.

The V call is TRBV25-1, the J call TRBJ2-7; 7 bases agree with TRBD2. The CDR3 runs 16 residues. With 8 bases clipped from V and 1 base from J, the junction kept 14 bases outside the gene matches. Germline CDR1 reads MGHDK; CDR2 reads SYGVNS. In DNA form, the CDR3 reads TGTGCCAGCGGGGGGAGCGGGACCGGGCTATCCTACGAGCAGTACTTC. Its protein is CASGGSGTGLSYEQYF.

A few counts support this clonotype. This rearrangement joins TRBV3-1 to TRBJ1-5; no definite D call. The CDR3 contains 13 residues. V was pared by 5 bases and J by 6 bases, with 11 bases between. Germline V gene data show CDR1 as LGHDT and CDR2 as YNNKEL (reference sequence). CDR3: CASSEWAVQPQHF. In nucleotides, the CDR3 is TGTGCCAGCAGCGAATGGGCGGTTCAGCCCCAGCATTTT.

This clonotype was detected ten times or more. This sequence joins TRBV6-5 and TRBJ2-7; 7 bases map to TRBD2. The germline gives CDR1 MNHEY, CDR2 SVGAGI. V dropped 11 bases and J dropped 0; count of bases not matched to a gene: 13. This CDR3 is 15 amino acids long. The CDR3 sequence is CASGTGGTYSYEQYF. The CDR3, as DNA: TGTGCCTCGGGAACGGGAGGCACCTACTCCTACGAGCAGTACTTC.

This chain links TRBV5-1 with TRBJ2-5; TRBD2 matches 13 bases. CDR1 is SGHRS, CDR2 YFSETQ, per germline. With 4 bases clipped from V and 4 bases from J, the junction kept 13 bases outside the gene matches. The CDR3 consists of 18 residues. In nucleotides, the CDR3 is TGCGCCAGCAGCGTGGGACTAGCGGGATCCGCAGGAGGAGAGACCCAGTACTTC. Protein sequence: CASSVGLAGSAGGETQYF.